This TCR beta chain was retrieved from a study of identical twins. Study-level findings and limits: Among out-of-frame alpha sequences shared by twins, low generation probability occurred in excess.

Template switching added a universal primer binding site, and final cDNA carried unique molecular identifiers. TCRdb re-called the 5' RACE reads with MiXCR, one entry per CDR3 protein. The data hold about 1.7 million distinct CDR3 sequences, with around 33% observed a single time. CDR1 SGHTA and CDR2 FQGNSA come from the germline V gene. CDR3 length equals 12 residues. V lost 8 bases and J 9 bases, leaving 11 bases between the germline ends. Healthy Caucasians provided all donations. Details on this clonotype: Its target is unknown.

This receptor was obtained from a newborn girl in good health. The sample was cord blood. This chain connects TRBV7-2 to TRBJ1-6, with D maybe TRBD1 (5 bases). The CDR3 sequence: CASGTGPSPLHF. CDR3 sequence (DNA): TGTGCCAGCGGGACGGGTCCTTCACCCCTCCACTTT.